Following are 6 T cell receptor beta chains from one sample sequenced in a study of blood T cells in healthy people across ages. The authors ran a second PCR of roughly 6 to 12 cycles using a sample-barcoded 5' primer and a J-beta primer mix. TCRdb passed the 5' RACE reads through MiXCR, listing each CDR3 protein once. Of 780,000 or so distinct CDR3 sequences listed, more than 50% are singletons. Sequenced material: blood. These receptors were collected from a man in his forties in good health.

This clonotype was counted between two and nine times. The rearrangement uses TRBV7-2 and TRBJ2-3; maybe TRBD2 (5 bases). Germline V lookup: CDR1 SGHTA, CDR2 FQGNSA. Trimming removed 1 base from V and 5 bases from J, with 10 bases in between. This CDR3 has 14 amino acids. CDR3 in DNA: TGTGCCAGCAGCTTAGTATCGGAGGTAGATACGCAGTATTTT. This translates into CASSLVSEVDTQYF.

For this clonotype: At one end the junction does not follow the germline gene, possibly because of a read error. The rearrangement uses TRBV7-9 and TRBJ2-5, with D possibly called TRBD1 or TRBD2 (5 bases each). This CDR3 region has 16 residues. The V gene's germline CDR1 is SEHNR and CDR2 FQNEAQ (reference sequence). The CDR3 is CASSSLIGTDQETQFF. The CDR3 DNA follows: TGTGCCAGCAGCTCCTTGATCGGGACCGACCAAGAGACCCAGTTCTTT.

The chain combines TRBV29-1 with TRBJ2-5; the match to TRBD2 covers 7 bases. Germline CDR1 SQVTM, CDR2 ANQGSEA. With 5 bases clipped from V and 11 bases from J, the junction kept 11 bases outside the gene matches. CDR3 length: 12 amino acids. The CDR3 loop is CSVMTSINEQYF. The CDR3, as DNA: TGCAGCGTTATGACTAGCATCAATGAGCAGTACTTC.

In the case of this clonotype: Germline and junction disagree at one end, which may indicate a read error. The chain employs TRBV28 and TRBJ1-6, with TRBD1 matching 7 bases. CDR3 size: 13 residues. In germline, CDR1 is MDHEN, CDR2 SYDVKM. The CDR3 DNA sequence: TGTGCCAGCAGAAGGGACAGCAATTCACTCCTCCACTTT. Translating it yields CASRRDSNSLLHF.

V and J are TRBV11-2 and TRBJ1-1, with 8 bases that match TRBD1. V was clipped by 1 base and J by 9 bases; unmatched bases: 4. The CDR3 loop spans 13 amino acids. CDR1 is SGHAT and CDR2 is FQNNGV in the germline V gene. The CDR3 region is CASSLARQGKAFF. The CDR3 DNA reads TGTGCCAGCAGCTTAGCGAGACAGGGGAAAGCTTTCTTT.

This clonotype was observed a single time. The rearrangement uses TRBV20-1 and TRBJ1-2; TRBD1 matches 10 bases. Germline CDR1 is DFQATT and CDR2 is SNEGSKA (reference sequence). V gave up 1 base and J gave up 4 bases; unmatched junction bases: 9. CDR3 length equals 16 residues. The CDR3 is CSARGDRGISGYGYTF. The CDR3 bases are TGCAGTGCTAGAGGGGACAGGGGTATTTCGGGCTATGGCTACACCTTC.